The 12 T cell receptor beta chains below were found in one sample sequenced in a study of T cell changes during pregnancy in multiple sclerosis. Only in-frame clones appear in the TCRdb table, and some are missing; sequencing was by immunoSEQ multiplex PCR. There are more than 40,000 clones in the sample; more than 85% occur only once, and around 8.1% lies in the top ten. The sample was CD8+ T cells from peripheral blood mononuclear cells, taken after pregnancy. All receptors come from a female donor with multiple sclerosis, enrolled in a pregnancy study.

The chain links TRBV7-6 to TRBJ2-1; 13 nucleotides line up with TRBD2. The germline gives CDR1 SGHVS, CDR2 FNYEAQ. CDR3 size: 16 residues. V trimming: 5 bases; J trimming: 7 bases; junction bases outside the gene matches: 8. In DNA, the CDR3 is TGTGCCAGCAGCCCTCCACTAGCGGGGGGGCGGAATGAGCAGTTCTTC. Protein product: CASSPPLAGGRNEQFF.

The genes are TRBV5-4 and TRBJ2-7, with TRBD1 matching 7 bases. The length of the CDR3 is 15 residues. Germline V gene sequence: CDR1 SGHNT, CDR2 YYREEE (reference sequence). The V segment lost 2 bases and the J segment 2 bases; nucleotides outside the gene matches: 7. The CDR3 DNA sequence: TGTGCCAGCAGCTTCTTGGGACAGCCTCCCTACGAGCAGTACTTC. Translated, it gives CASSFLGQPPYEQYF.

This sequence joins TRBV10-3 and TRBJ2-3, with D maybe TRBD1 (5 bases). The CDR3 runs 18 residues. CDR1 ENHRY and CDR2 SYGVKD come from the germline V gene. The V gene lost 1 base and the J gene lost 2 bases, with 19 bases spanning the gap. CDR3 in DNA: TGTGCCATCAGTGAGTTTCGCCCGGACACCCGATCCACAGATACGCAGTATTTT. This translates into CAISEFRPDTRSTDTQYF.

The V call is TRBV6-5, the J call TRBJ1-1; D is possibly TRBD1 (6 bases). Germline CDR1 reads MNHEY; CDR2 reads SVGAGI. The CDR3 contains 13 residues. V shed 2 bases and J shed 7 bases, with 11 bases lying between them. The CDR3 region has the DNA TGTGCCAGCAGTTACGGGGGCGAGGGTGAAGCTTTCTTT. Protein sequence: CASSYGGEGEAFF.

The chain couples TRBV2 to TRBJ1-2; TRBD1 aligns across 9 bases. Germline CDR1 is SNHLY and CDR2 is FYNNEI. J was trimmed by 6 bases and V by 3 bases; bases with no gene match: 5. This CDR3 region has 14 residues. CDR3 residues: CASSDQRTGDGYTF. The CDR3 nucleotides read TGTGCCAGCAGTGATCAAAGGACAGGGGATGGCTACACCTTC.

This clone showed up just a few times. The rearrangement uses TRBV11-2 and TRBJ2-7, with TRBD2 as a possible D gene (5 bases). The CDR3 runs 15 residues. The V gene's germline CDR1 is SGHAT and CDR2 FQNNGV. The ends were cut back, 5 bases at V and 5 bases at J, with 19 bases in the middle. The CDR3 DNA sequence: TGTGCCAGCAGCCCCGATTTGTCAGACGGGAACGAGCAGTACTTC. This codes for CASSPDLSDGNEQYF.

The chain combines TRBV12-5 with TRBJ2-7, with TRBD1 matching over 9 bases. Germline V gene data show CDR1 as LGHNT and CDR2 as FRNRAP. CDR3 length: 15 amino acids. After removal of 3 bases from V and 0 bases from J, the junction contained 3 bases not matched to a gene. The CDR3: CASGFRTGDSYEQYF. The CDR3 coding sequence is TGTGCTAGTGGTTTCCGGACAGGGGACTCCTACGAGCAGTACTTC.

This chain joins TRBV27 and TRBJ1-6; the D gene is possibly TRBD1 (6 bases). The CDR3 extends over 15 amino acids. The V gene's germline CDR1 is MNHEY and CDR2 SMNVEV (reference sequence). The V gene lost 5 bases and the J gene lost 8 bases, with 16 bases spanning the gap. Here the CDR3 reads CASSLDTGGHSPLHF. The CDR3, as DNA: TGTGCCAGCAGTCTAGATACGGGGGGCCATTCACCCCTCCACTTT.

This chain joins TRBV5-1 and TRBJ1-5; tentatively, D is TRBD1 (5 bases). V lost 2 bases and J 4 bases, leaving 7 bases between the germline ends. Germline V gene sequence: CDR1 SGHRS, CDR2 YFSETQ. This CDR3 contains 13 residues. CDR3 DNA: TGCGCCAGCAGCTTAGACAGTAATCAGCCCCAGCATTTT. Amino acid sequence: CASSLDSNQPQHF.

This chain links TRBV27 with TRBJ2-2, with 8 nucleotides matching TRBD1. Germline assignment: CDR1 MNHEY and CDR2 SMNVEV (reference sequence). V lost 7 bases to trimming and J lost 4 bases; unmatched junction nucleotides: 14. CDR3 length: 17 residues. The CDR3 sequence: CASTPWGSGGLTGELFF. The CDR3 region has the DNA TGTGCCAGCACTCCCTGGGGGTCAGGGGGCCTCACCGGGGAGCTGTTTTTT.

The CDR3 coding sequence is TGTGCCAGCAGCGCAAGAGGCGGAACCTACGAGCAGTACTTC. Its protein product is CASSARGGTYEQYF. The rearrangement links TRBV7-8 to TRBJ2-7; D remains ambiguous. V shed 5 bases and J shed 2 bases, with 13 bases lying between them. The CDR3 extends over 14 amino acids. Germline-derived CDR1 and CDR2 are SGHVS and FQNEAQ.

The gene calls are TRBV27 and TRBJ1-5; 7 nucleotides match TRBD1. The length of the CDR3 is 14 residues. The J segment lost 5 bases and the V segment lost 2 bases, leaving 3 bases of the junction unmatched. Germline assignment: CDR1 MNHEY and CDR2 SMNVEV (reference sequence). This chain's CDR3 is CASSLRGPHQPQHF. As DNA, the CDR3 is TGTGCCAGCAGTTTAAGGGGGCCGCATCAGCCCCAGCATTTT.